The rows below give T cell receptor beta chains drawn from one sample of a study of cytomegalovirus exposure and HLA in healthy donors. The protocol was immunoSEQ multiplex PCR, while the TCRdb copy is restricted to in-frame clones and leaves out a portion. The sample lists under 75,000 clones; 90% to 96% were seen once. Specimen: PBMCs. Receptors were obtained from a woman younger than 35 in good health and CMV-seronegative. CDR3s include the opening cysteine and the closing phenylalanine or tryptophan. Each record gives: J gene, D gene, V gene, clone size, CDR3 DNA, CDR3 protein. D genes are given only for firm matches. Rows may omit the clone size; those that give it use once, few, many or a size class.

TRBJ2-7 | NA | TRBV5-1 | NA | TGCGCCAGCAGCCCAGGTGGGGGGTCCTACGAGCAGTACTTC | CASSPGGGSYEQYF
TRBJ2-6 | NA | TRBV27 | NA | TGTGCCAGCAGTTTTGGGAGGTCTGGGGCCAACGTCCTGACTTTC | CASSFGRSGANVLTF
TRBJ1-2 | NA | TRBV27 | NA | TGTGCCAGCAAACTATGGGGGACAAGCTATGGCTACACCTTC | CASKLWGTSYGYTF
TRBJ2-1 | TRBD2 | TRBV2 | NA | TGTGCCAGCAGTGTGGGGAGGCTAGCGGAAACCAATGAGCAGTTCTTC | CASSVGRLAETNEQFF
TRBJ2-3 | TRBD1 | TRBV4-1 | NA | TGCGCCAGCAGCCAAGATGGCCCTCCGGGACAGGGTACAGATACGCAGTATTTT | CASSQDGPPGQGTDTQYF
TRBJ2-3 | TRBD2 | TRBV11-3 | NA | TGTGCCAGCAGCTTAGGCGGGGGTAAAGGAGATACGCAGTATTTT | CASSLGGGKGDTQYF
TRBJ2-1 | TRBD1 | TRBV7-3 | NA | TGTGCCAGCAGCTTAGGGACAGGGGACTACAATGAGCAGTTCTTC | CASSLGTGDYNEQFF
TRBJ1-4 | NA | TRBV6-1 | NA | TGTGCCAGCAGTGTGGACAGTTACTCAACTAATGAAAAACTGTTTTTT | CASSVDSYSTNEKLFF
TRBJ1-2 | NA | TRBV2 | NA | TGTGCCAGCAGTGTGACTTTCCTCTATGGCTACACCTTC | CASSVTFLYGYTF
TRBJ2-5 | NA | TRBV5-6 | NA | TGTGCCAGCAGCTTGGGGGGGGTTTGGACCCAGTACTTC | CASSLGGVWTQYF
TRBJ2-2 | TRBD1 | TRBV7-9 | NA | TGTGCCAGCAGCCGAGGACAGGGGGCGCGAGGCGGGGAGCTGTTTTTT | CASSRGQGARGGELFF
TRBJ2-4 | TRBD2 | TRBV19 | NA | TGTGCCAGTAGTATAGCGGAGGGACTAGCGGGGGCCCCAGCCAAAAACATTCAGTACTTC | CASSIAEGLAGAPAKNIQYF
TRBJ2-1 | NA | TRBV7-2 | NA | TGTGCCAGCAGCTTAGGTGGCTACAGCTCCTACAATGAGCAGTTCTTC | CASSLGGYSSYNEQFF
TRBJ1-5 | NA | TRBV6-5 | NA | TGTGCCAGCAGTTACTCCCCGGGAGGCAATCAGCCCCAGCATTTT | CASSYSPGGNQPQHF
TRBJ2-4 | TRBD2 | TRBV28 | once | TGTGCCAGCAGTAGACCGGGAGGGGGCATTCAGTACTTC | CASSRPGGGIQYF
TRBJ1-2 | TRBD1 | TRBV6-5 | NA | TGTGCCAGCAGACGTCCCGGGACAGTTCGCTATGGCTACACCTTC | CASRRPGTVRYGYTF
TRBJ2-5 | TRBD2 | TRBV28 | NA | TGTGCCAGCAGTTTATTTAGCGGGAGGCCCCAAGAGACCCAGTACTTC | CASSLFSGRPQETQYF
TRBJ2-5 | TRBD2 | TRBV9 | NA | TGTGCCAGCAGCGTAGCGTTAGCGGGGACACCCCAAGAGACCCAGTACTTC | CASSVALAGTPQETQYF
TRBJ1-1 | NA | TRBV6-1 | once | TGTGCCAGCAGTGAGACATGGACTGAAGCTTTCTTT | CASSETWTEAFF
TRBJ1-3 | NA | TRBV10-3 | once | TGTGCCACCAGACCGGACTTAGGTGGAAACACCATATATTTT | CATRPDLGGNTIYF
TRBJ2-7 | NA | TRBV7-2 | NA | TGTGCCAGCGCCCCGGGGCTAGCGAGATCCTACGAGCAGTACTTC | CASAPGLARSYEQYF
TRBJ2-7 | NA | TRBV28 | NA | TGTGCCAGCAGTCCCCGGGAACTGCCCGAGCAGTACTTC | CASSPRELPEQYF
TRBJ1-4 | TRBD1 | TRBV4-2 | NA | TGTGCCAGCAGCCAAGATGTGGGGACAGGGGCCGAAAAACTGTTTTTT | CASSQDVGTGAEKLFF
TRBJ2-5 | TRBD1 | TRBV6-5 | NA | TGTGCCAGCAGCCCCGGACAGGGGGGGACCCAGTACTTC | CASSPGQGGTQYF
TRBJ2-1 | NA | TRBV15 | NA | TGTGCCACCCAGAGGGGAGGCTACAATGAGCAGTTCTTC | CATQRGGYNEQFF
TRBJ2-4 | NA | TRBV11-1 | NA | TGTGCCAGCAGCAACCAAGTGCGCATTCAGTACTTC | CASSNQVRIQYF
TRBJ2-3 | NA | TRBV7-2 | NA | TGTGCCAGCAGCTTCCGAGGTAGCCTGGGAGATACGCAGTATTTT | CASSFRGSLGDTQYF
TRBJ2-5 | TRBD2 | TRBV19 | NA | TGTGCCAGCTCCCGGGGGGGCCAAGAGACCCAGTACTTC | CASSRGGQETQYF
TRBJ2-1 | TRBD2 | TRBV28 | once | TGTGCCAGCAGTTTATCCGGCGGGGGTAGCTTCTACAATGAGCAGTTCTTC | CASSLSGGGSFYNEQFF
TRBJ2-1 | TRBD1 | TRBV5-1 | NA | TGCGCCAGCAGCTTCGAGGGACAGGGTTTTTACAATGAGCAGTTCTTC | CASSFEGQGFYNEQFF